The next 10 T cell receptor beta chains were all read from a single sample in a study of T cell changes during pregnancy in multiple sclerosis (dated 2019 in TCRdb). The method behind the library was the immunoSEQ multiplex PCR assay. The table was pulled from immuneACCESS by TCRdb, which kept in-frame rearrangements only. Such tables lose some clones; where checked, under half of the loss comes from unresolved V genes, and the rest has no known cause. The sample table holds approximately 51,000 clones, of which 94% were seen once. Of the sample, just under 0.6% is held by the ten largest clones. The material sequenced was CD4+ T cells from peripheral blood mononuclear cells, taken in the second trimester of pregnancy. The source is a female donor with multiple sclerosis, enrolled in a pregnancy study.

This clone was seen a single time. V is TRBV6-5 and J is TRBJ1-5; 7 nucleotides line up with TRBD1. V was clipped by 0 bases and J by 2 bases; unmatched bases: 1. CDR1 is MNHEY, CDR2 SVGAGI, per germline. The CDR3 has 15 amino acids. The CDR3 DNA follows: TGTGCCAGCAGTTACTCGGGGACAGGCAATCAGCCCCAGCATTTT. Its translation: CASSYSGTGNQPQHF.

The CDR3 reads CASSSRGAYEQYF. The CDR3, as DNA: TGTGCCAGCAGCTCCAGGGGGGCCTACGAGCAGTACTTC. This sequence joins TRBV4-2 and TRBJ2-7; possibly TRBD1 for D (7 bases). V lost 5 bases, J lost 2 bases, and 10 bases lay in between. In germline, CDR1 is LGHNA, CDR2 YNFKEQ. The CDR3 is 13 amino acids.

The V call is TRBV7-2, the J call TRBJ1-3; maybe TRBD1 (5 bases). Germline V gives CDR1 SGHTA, CDR2 FQGNSA. The CDR3 is 15 amino acids. Trimming removed 5 bases from V and 2 bases from J, with 13 bases in between. CDR3 DNA sequence: TGTGCCAGCAGCGGCTGGAGGGGCCCTGGAAACACCATATATTTT. It translates to CASSGWRGPGNTIYF.

The V and J genes are TRBV12-2 and TRBJ2-3; TRBD1 is the table's D call and was not checked against the DNA. TRBV12-2 is termed a pseudogene. CDR3 length equals 16 residues. DNA of the CDR3: TGTGCAAGTCGCTTAGCTATTATACAGAGCACAGATACGCAGTATTTT. Amino acid sequence: CASRLAIIQSTDTQYF.

The chain carries TRBV5-1 and TRBJ2-3, with 11 bases that match TRBD1. The CDR3 sequence is 14 residues long. CDR1 is SGHRS and CDR2 is YFSETQ in the germline V gene. After removal of 4 bases from V and 5 bases from J, the junction contained 3 bases not matched to a gene. The CDR3 here is CASSGQGAGDTQYF. The CDR3 nucleotides read TGCGCCAGCAGCGGACAGGGGGCGGGAGATACGCAGTATTTT.

V and J are TRBV30 and TRBJ2-1; TRBD2 agrees at 8 bases. The CDR3 sequence is 15 residues long. V trimming: 2 bases; J trimming: 2 bases; junction bases outside the gene matches: 5. Germline V lookup: CDR1 GTSNPN, CDR2 SVGIG (reference sequence). CDR3: CAWSLGGATYNEQFF. CDR3 in DNA: TGTGCCTGGAGTCTCGGGGGGGCAACCTACAATGAGCAGTTCTTC. Variable domain in full (rest from reference TRBV30 and TRBJ2-1): SQTIHQWPATLVQPVGSPLSLECTVEGTSNPNLYWYRQAAGRGLQLLFYSVGIGQISSEVPQNLSASRPQDRQFILSSKKLLLSDSGFYLCAWSLGGATYNEQFFGPGTRLTVL.

The chain links TRBV27 to TRBJ1-2; D might be TRBD1 (5 bases). Germline V gene lookup returns CDR1 MNHEY and CDR2 SMNVEV (reference sequence). The CDR3 is 14 residues long. Trimming shortened V by 5 bases and J by 11 bases, and 21 bases separated the two germline ends. The chain's CDR3 is CASSAEGPRFRYTF. CDR3 nucleotide sequence: TGTGCCAGCAGTGCGGAGGGGCCGCGGTTTCGGTACACCTTC.

This sequence joins TRBV5-1 and TRBJ1-1, with D maybe TRBD1 (5 bases). Trimming pared 4 bases from V and 1 base from J, leaving 11 bases between. Germline V gene sequence: CDR1 SGHRS, CDR2 YFSETQ. This CDR3 region has 14 residues. CDR3: CASSLSDRNTEAFF. CDR3 in DNA: TGCGCCAGCAGCCTAAGCGACAGGAACACTGAAGCTTTCTTT. The variable domain in full, with the rest retrieved from reference TRBV5-1 and TRBJ1-1, is KAGVTQTPRYLIKTRGQQVTLSCSPISGHRSVSWYQQTPGQGLQFLFEYFSETQRNKGNFPGRFSGRQFSNSRSEMNVSTLELGDSALYLCASSLSDRNTEAFFGQGTRLTVV.

The chain combines TRBV7-2 with TRBJ1-2, with D unresolved. The CDR3 is 15 residues long. The germline CDR1 and CDR2 sequences are SGHTA and FQGNSA. Between the trimmed V and J ends, which lost 1 base and 3 bases, there was a span of 12 bases. CDR3 loop: CASSLGSLEYYGYTF. The CDR3 bases are TGTGCCAGCAGCTTAGGGAGCCTAGAGTACTATGGCTACACCTTC.

The chain uses TRBV9 and TRBJ1-3; TRBD1 might be the D (5 bases). This CDR3 is built from 15 residues. The V gene lost 3 bases and the J gene lost 3 bases, with 13 bases spanning the gap. The V gene's germline CDR1 is SGDLS and CDR2 YYNGEE. The CDR3 here is CASSAYGGNGNTIYF. The CDR3 DNA is TGTGCCAGCAGCGCCTACGGGGGGAATGGAAACACCATATATTTT.